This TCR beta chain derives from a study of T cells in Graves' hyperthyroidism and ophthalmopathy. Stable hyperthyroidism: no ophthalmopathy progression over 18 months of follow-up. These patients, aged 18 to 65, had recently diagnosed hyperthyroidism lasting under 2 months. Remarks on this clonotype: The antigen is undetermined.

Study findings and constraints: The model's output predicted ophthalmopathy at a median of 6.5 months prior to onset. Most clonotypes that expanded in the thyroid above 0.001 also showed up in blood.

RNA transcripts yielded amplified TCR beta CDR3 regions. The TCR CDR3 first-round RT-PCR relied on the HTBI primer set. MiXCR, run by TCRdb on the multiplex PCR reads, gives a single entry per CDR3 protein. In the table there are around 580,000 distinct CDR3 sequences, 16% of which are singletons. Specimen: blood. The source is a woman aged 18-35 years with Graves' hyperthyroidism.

CDR3: CSASPPSGTPDTQYF. The CDR3 DNA is TGCAGTGCTAGCCCCCCCAGCGGGACCCCAGATACGCAGTATTTT. The chain employs TRBV20-1 and TRBJ2-3, with 7 bases aligning to TRBD2. Germline V CDR1 and CDR2: DFQATT, SNEGSKA (reference sequence). With 3 bases clipped from V and 4 bases from J, the junction kept 10 bases outside the gene matches. The length of the CDR3 is 15 residues.